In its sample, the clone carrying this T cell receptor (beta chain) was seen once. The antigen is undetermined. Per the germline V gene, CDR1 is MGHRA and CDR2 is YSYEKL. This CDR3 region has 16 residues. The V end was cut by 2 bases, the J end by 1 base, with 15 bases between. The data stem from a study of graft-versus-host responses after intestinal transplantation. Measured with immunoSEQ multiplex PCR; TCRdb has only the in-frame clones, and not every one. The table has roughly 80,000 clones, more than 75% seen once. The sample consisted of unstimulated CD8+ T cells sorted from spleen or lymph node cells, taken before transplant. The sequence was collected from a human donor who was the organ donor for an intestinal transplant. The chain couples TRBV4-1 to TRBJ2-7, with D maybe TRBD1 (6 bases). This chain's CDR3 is CASSQNWQGISYEQYF. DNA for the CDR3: TGCGCCAGCAGCCAAAATTGGCAGGGGATTTCCTACGAGCAGTACTTC.